Listed below are T cell receptor beta chains from one sample, sequenced in a study of OX40 agonist ivuxolimab in advanced cancers. Profiling relied on immunoSEQ multiplex PCR, and the TCRdb table lists in-frame clones only, not all of them. The data contain fewer than 85,000 clones, 65% to 90% of them seen just once; the ten biggest clones take up more than 0.5%. The material sequenced was CD4+ or CD8+ T cells sorted from blood, taken in a trial of the OX40 agonist ivuxolimab. These receptors all stem from an adult with an advanced solid tumor such as melanoma, head and neck, liver or kidney cancer. CDR3s leave out the opening cysteine and the closing phenylalanine or tryptophan. Fields, in order: J gene, V gene, CDR3 protein.

J: TRBJ1-1
V: TRBV10-2
CDR3: ASSESGQGHTEAF

J: TRBJ2-7
V: TRBV27
CDR3: ASSLKQPSTGYEQY

J: TRBJ2-1
V: TRBV5-8
CDR3: ASSLWTRNEQF

J: TRBJ2-3
V: TRBV27
CDR3: ASSFKYPSGGVTDTQY

J: TRBJ1-4
V: TRBV10-3
CDR3: AISESLTGGTNEKLF

J: TRBJ2-7
V: TRBV6-1
CDR3: ASGRTGGYEQY

J: TRBJ2-2
V: TRBV5-1
CDR3: ASSLDPRTNTGELF

J: TRBJ2-7
V: TRBV7-2
CDR3: ASSPGHYEQY

J: TRBJ2-5
V: TRBV5-1
CDR3: ASRTGRETQY

J: TRBJ2-7
V: TRBV7-3
CDR3: ASSPRAETGAYEQY

J: TRBJ1-2
V: TRBV5-1
CDR3: ASSLSGEGGYT

J: TRBJ1-2
V: TRBV7-6
CDR3: ASSLAQGSNYGYT

J: TRBJ1-4
V: TRBV30
CDR3: AWSPGDMTNEKLF

J: TRBJ1-3
V: TRBV4-1
CDR3: ASESTVRNTIY

J: TRBJ1-3
V: TRBV4-3
CDR3: ASSQVRDTGSAGNTIY

J: .
V: TRBV5-1
CDR3: ASSFGESYEQY

J: TRBJ2-5
V: TRBV7-9
CDR3: ASSLGLAGDGETQY

J: TRBJ1-6
V: TRBV6-1
CDR3: ASSEPTDRILH

J: TRBJ1-1
V: TRBV5-1
CDR3: ASSLQQGRRDTEAF

J: TRBJ2-7
V: TRBV5-1
CDR3: ASSLVGEGQY

J: TRBJ1-1
V: TRBV6-6
CDR3: ASSRGQGAIGEAF

J: TRBJ2-4
V: TRBV7-2
CDR3: ASSPYASTGGKNIQY

J: TRBJ1-4
V: TRBV6-9
CDR3: ATTTRGRGEKLF

J: TRBJ2-7
V: TRBV2
CDR3: ASRKGQGVYEQY

J: TRBJ2-1
V: TRBV25-1
CDR3: ASSESGSVGPSNEQF